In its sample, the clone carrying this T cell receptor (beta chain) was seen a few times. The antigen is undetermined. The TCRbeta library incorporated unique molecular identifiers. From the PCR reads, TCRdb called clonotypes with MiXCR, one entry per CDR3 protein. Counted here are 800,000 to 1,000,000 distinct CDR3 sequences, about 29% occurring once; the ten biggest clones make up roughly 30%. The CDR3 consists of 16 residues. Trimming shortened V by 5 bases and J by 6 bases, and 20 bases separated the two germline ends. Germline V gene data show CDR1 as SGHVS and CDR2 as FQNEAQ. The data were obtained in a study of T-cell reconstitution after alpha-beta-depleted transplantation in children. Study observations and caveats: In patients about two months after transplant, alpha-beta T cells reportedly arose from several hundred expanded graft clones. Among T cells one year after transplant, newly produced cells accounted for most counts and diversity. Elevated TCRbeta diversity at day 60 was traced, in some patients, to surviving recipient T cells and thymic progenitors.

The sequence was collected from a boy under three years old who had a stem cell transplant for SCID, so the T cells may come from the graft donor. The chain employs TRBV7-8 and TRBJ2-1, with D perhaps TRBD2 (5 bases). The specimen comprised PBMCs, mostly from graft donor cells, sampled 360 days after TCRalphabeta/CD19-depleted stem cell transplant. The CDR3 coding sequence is TGTGCCAGCAGCCCCCAAAGGACTCACCGTATCAATGAGCAGTTCTTC. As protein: CASSPQRTHRINEQFF.